In its sample, the clone carrying this T cell receptor (beta chain) was seen a few times. Germline V gene data show CDR1 as SNHLY and CDR2 as FYNNEI. CDR3 length: 15 residues. V lost 7 bases, J lost 4 bases, and 18 bases lay in between. This sample was taken from a study of T-cell reconstitution after alpha-beta-depleted transplantation in children. Preparation of the TCRbeta library involved a method that used unique molecular identifiers. TCRdb re-called the PCR reads through MiXCR, storing one row per CDR3 protein. This table holds about 270,000 distinct CDR3 sequences, 9.9% found once. This sequence joins TRBV2 and TRBJ2-3; maybe TRBD1 (6 bases). The TCR was taken from a human donor who donated a stem cell graft to a child with SCID. The sequenced sample was PBMCs from the stem cell graft donor, obtained from the stem cell graft. The CDR3 nucleotides are TGTGCCAGCATTGGACAGCTAGGGCGGGCAGATACGCAGTATTTT. This translates into CASIGQLGRADTQYF.